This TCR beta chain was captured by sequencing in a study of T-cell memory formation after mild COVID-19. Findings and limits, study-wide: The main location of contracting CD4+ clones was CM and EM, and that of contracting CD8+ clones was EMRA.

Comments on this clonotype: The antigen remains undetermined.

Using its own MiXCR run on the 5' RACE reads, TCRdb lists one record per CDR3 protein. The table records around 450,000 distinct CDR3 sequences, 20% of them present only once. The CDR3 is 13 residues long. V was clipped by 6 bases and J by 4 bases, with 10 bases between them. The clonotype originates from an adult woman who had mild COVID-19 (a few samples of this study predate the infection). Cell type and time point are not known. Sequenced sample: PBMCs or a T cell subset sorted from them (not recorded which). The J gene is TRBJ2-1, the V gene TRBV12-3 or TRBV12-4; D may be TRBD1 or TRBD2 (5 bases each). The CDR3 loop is CASRPGAYNEQFF. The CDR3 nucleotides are TGTGCCAGCAGGCCCGGGGCATACAATGAGCAGTTCTTC.